What follows is one TCR beta chain and its context. The antigen it binds to is not known. Base quality data are lacking; no much larger clone is found one base away. These data belong to a study of T cells after yellow fever vaccination (dated by TCRdb to about 2019). Turning to the overall study: The SMART-Seq v4 Ultra Low Input RNA kit was used to prepare libraries from fractions with low cell numbers. To follow T-cell clones before and after primary and booster YFV17D yellow fever vaccination, bulk TCR alpha and beta repertoires were sequenced over time. The cohort comprised two healthy male donors, one aged 18 to 29 and one aged 30 to 40 years. Blood samples were taken at several timepoints before and after primary and secondary immunization, and bulk PBMC replicates and cell subsets were isolated. Overall study results and their limits: A small share of clonotypes was detected in both CD4 and CD8 compartments, with the overlap likely arising from convergent recombination. Because the study included only two donors, the extent to which the findings can be generalized is limited. Because abundant contaminating clonotypes from the bulk population could be contained in FACS-sorted repertoires, computational filtering was required. The secondary T-cell response was found to be weaker but faster than the primary response, with a peak reached on day 5 rather than on day 15. After the booster, most of the clones that had expanded following primary vaccination were detected again (around 97% of CD4 and around 87% of CD8), which suggests that memory was broadly maintained.

The treatment or condition tag for this specimen amounts to: live attenuated yellow fever vaccine strain. PBMCs were isolated from peripheral blood using a standard Ficoll-Paque protocol. Dynabeads CD4 and CD8 positive selection kits were used to isolate the CD4 and CD8 T-cell fractions. RNA was extracted with TriZol from bulk PBMCs, CD4 and CD8 fractions, and dextramer-positive and dextramer-negative fractions. TCR cDNA was synthesized by 5'RACE template switching, which introduced a universal primer site and unique molecular identifiers. cDNA synthesis was primed from both the TCR alpha and TCR beta constant segments. Libraries were amplified in two PCR steps, with sample barcodes and sequencing adapters added in the second step. Sequencing of the libraries was done on either Illumina HiSeq 2500 (2x100 bp) or NovaSeq (2x150 bp). From the authors' description of their analysis: Demultiplexing of reads and collapsing into UMI consensus sequences were performed with MIGEC, and V(D)J alignment was carried out with MiXCR. Using edgeR on replicate PBMC samples, clonotypes were called vaccine-responding if FDR was below 0.01 and the log2 fold change was above 5 up to day 15. Bulk clonotypes were assigned CD4 or CD8 identity according to which sequenced CD4 or CD8 repertoire held them at higher abundance. TCRdb itself trimmed the public reads at Q25 with fastp, ran MiXCR and retained productive beta chains. Duplicate CDR3 protein sequences are folded into a single record with the most common DNA and genes. These V and J calls originate from TCRdb's pipeline instead of the authors' own analysis. The sample table contains around 250,000 distinct CDR3 sequences; only one count was recorded for less than 9% of them. Jointly, the top ten make up approximately 0.87% of the sample.

Looking up the germline V gene yields CDR1 SQVTM and CDR2 ANQGSEA. CDR3 length: 12 amino acids, cysteine to phenylalanine. The sequence is cut down to CDR3 DNA, 36 bases in frame from base 1. V sheds 4 bases and J sheds 6 bases, leaving 10 bases between their ends. The rearranged chain carries TRBV29-1 and TRBJ2-1; the D gene cannot be resolved reliably. This receptor was obtained from a man younger than 45 who received the YFV17D yellow fever vaccine. Sample: CD4+ T cells sorted from PBMCs, taken 15 days after the yellow fever booster vaccination. The nucleotides are TGCAGCGTTGCGCGCAGCGCCAATGAGCAGTTCTTC. This translates into CSVARSANEQFF.